The 6 T cell receptor beta chains in this list originate from one sample, sequenced in a study of early T cells in non-severe SARS-CoV-2 infection. TCRdb reprocessed the 5' RACE reads via MiXCR and lists one record per CDR3 protein. The table lists roughly 53,000 distinct CDR3 sequences, approximately 10% of them singletons, with less than 25% in the top ten. The sequencing sample was made of whole blood. These receptor sequences come from an adult who was a healthcare worker with PCR-confirmed SARS-CoV-2 infection or an uninfected control (not recorded which).

There are many counts of this clonotype. J is TRBJ1-2 and V is TRBV7-9; D unclear. The CDR3 is made up of 15 amino acids. The V gene lost 2 bases and the J gene lost 2 bases, with 12 bases spanning the gap. Germline V gene data show CDR1 as SEHNR and CDR2 as FQNEAQ (reference sequence). The CDR3 DNA reads TGTGCCAGCAGCTTAATGGGTGTCCCGAACTATGGCTACACCTTC. Translating gives CASSLMGVPNYGYTF. Supplemented by reference TRBV7-9 and TRBJ1-2, the full variable domain reads DTGVSQNPRHKITKRGQNVTFRCDPISEHNRLYWYRQTLGQGPEFLTYFQNEAQLEKSRLLSDRFSAERPKGSFSTLEIQRTEQGDSAMYLCASSLMGVPNYGYTFGSGTRLTVV.

This chain links TRBV19 with TRBJ2-1; 8 bases are a match to TRBD1. Germline loops: CDR1 LNHDA, CDR2 SQIVND (reference sequence). The trim removed 4 bases at V and 5 bases at J, leaving 1 base unmatched. The CDR3 length is 13 residues. CDR3: CASSKDRDNEQFF. In nucleotides, the CDR3 is TGTGCCAGTAGTAAGGACAGGGACAATGAGCAGTTCTTC.

This clonotype was seen a few times. The rearrangement joins TRBV27 to TRBJ1-5, with a weak D call TRBD1 (5 bases). Trimming took 5 bases from V and 0 from J, leaving 8 bases between them. CDR3 size: 14 residues. Germline V lookup: CDR1 MNHEY, CDR2 SMNVEV (reference sequence). Here the CDR3 reads CASSRGVSNQPQHF. The CDR3 region has the DNA TGTGCCAGCAGTAGGGGAGTTAGCAATCAGCCCCAGCATTTT.

The chain combines TRBV4-1 with TRBJ1-4; D possibly corresponds to TRBD1 (5 bases). V was pared by 2 bases and J by 4 bases, with 14 bases between. Germline-derived CDR1 and CDR2 are MGHRA and YSYEKL. The CDR3 totals 16 residues. The CDR3 sequence is CASSQNSGTNNEKLFF. The DNA for the CDR3 is TGCGCCAGCAGCCAAAATTCGGGGACCAATAATGAAAAACTGTTTTTT.

This clonotype was counted only a few times. The chain carries TRBV5-1 and TRBJ2-7; TRBD1 might be the D (5 bases). Trimming pared 3 bases from V and 2 bases from J, leaving 15 bases between. The CDR3 extends over 15 amino acids. Germline V gene data show CDR1 as SGHRS and CDR2 as YFSETQ. The CDR3 loop is CASSSEQVGAYEQYF. Here the CDR3 DNA reads TGCGCCAGCAGCTCGGAACAGGTGGGTGCCTACGAGCAGTACTTC.

For this clonotype: Just one base apart from a much larger clone, this may be a read error. The V and J genes are TRBV27 and TRBJ2-7, with D possibly matching TRBD1 (5 bases). V was pared by 6 bases and J by 5 bases, with 17 bases between. CDR1 MNHEY and CDR2 SMNVEV come from the germline V gene (reference sequence). The CDR3 is made up of 14 amino acids. CDR3 protein: CASSPGSPVDEQYF. In DNA, the CDR3 is TGTGCCAGCAGCCCAGGGTCCCCGGTCGACGAGCAGTACTTC.